These 5 T cell receptor beta chains were all obtained from the same sample, sequenced in a study of beta chain features in type 1 diabetes. Isolated RNA was reverse transcribed in full, so expressed TCRB transcripts were sequenced. Measured with immunoSEQ multiplex PCR; TCRdb has only the in-frame clones, and not every one. The sample lists under 450,000 clones, over 12% occurring once. Sequencing was carried out using naive CD4+ T cells from blood. These receptors were taken from a woman younger than 35 in good health.

This chain connects TRBV18 to TRBJ2-1; D remains ambiguous. Trimming shortened V by 2 bases and J by 6 bases, and 8 bases separated the two germline ends. The CDR3 has 13 amino acids. Looked up from germline, CDR1 is KGHSH and CDR2 is LQKENI. The CDR3 region has the DNA TGTGCCAGCTCACCAGCCCAGGTCAATGAGCAGTTCTTC. Translation: CASSPAQVNEQFF.

There are a few counts of this clone. The J gene is TRBJ2-3, the V gene TRBV28; 7 positions match TRBD2. Germline V CDR1 and CDR2: MDHEN, SYDVKM. V shed 6 bases and J 4 bases; nucleotides not matched to a gene: 10. This CDR3 is 15 amino acids long. CDR3: CASRYDGGRADTQYF. DNA of the CDR3: TGTGCCAGCAGATATGACGGCGGGAGAGCAGATACGCAGTATTTT.

CDR3 DNA: TGCGCCAGCAGCCCGCCTACTACGAGCGCCTACAATGAGCAGTTCTTC. This translates into CASSPPTTSAYNEQFF. This chain links TRBV5-1 with TRBJ2-1; D not certain. CDR3 length equals 16 residues. V was cut by 4 bases and J by 2 bases, with 16 bases left in between. Germline values: CDR1 SGHRS, CDR2 YFSETQ. Complete variable domain (other parts from reference TRBV5-1 and TRBJ2-1): KAGVTQTPRYLIKTRGQQVTLSCSPISGHRSVSWYQQTPGQGLQFLFEYFSETQRNKGNFPGRFSGRQFSNSRSEMNVSTLELGDSALYLCASSPPTTSAYNEQFFGPGTRLTVL.

The rearrangement joins TRBV4-2 to TRBJ2-3, with 13 bases identical to TRBD2. The CDR3 contains 17 residues. Germline loops: CDR1 LGHNA, CDR2 YNFKEQ. Unmatched junction bases numbered 6, after V lost 1 base and J lost 5 bases. The CDR3 DNA sequence: TGTGCCAGCAGCCAAGTGGGGTGGACTAGCGGGAGAGATACGCAGTATTTT. Amino acids: CASSQVGWTSGRDTQYF.

This sequence joins TRBV29-1 and TRBJ2-2; D may be TRBD1 (6 bases). This CDR3 is built from 15 residues. Germline V lookup: CDR1 SQVTM, CDR2 ANQGSEA. V was trimmed by 6 bases and J by 4 bases, leaving 18 bases between them. CDR3 sequence: CSVHPRDKTTGELFF. CDR3 in DNA: TGCAGCGTCCACCCCCGGGACAAAACCACCGGGGAGCTGTTTTTT.